These T cell receptor beta chains were read from a single sample in a study of CD8 T cells in Susac syndrome. TCRdb fed the immunoSEQ multiplex PCR reads into MiXCR, producing one record per CDR3 protein. Here the sample spans roughly 400,000 distinct CDR3 sequences, more than 80% being singletons. The sample taken for sequencing was CD8+ T cells from PBMCs. The receptors come from a human donor with multiple sclerosis. The CDR3 runs from the conserved cysteine through the conserved F or W. The order of the fields is CDR3 DNA, CDR3 protein, D gene, clone size, J gene, V gene. D genes are given only for firm matches. The size entry is marked missing in some rows and otherwise reads once, few, many or a size class.

TGTGCCAGCAGTTACGCCCGTTTGGAGCAGTTCTTC CASSYARLEQFF NA NA TRBJ2-1 TRBV28
TGTGCCAGCAGCTTATCGGAACGTCAATTTAATGAAAAACTGTTTTTT CASSLSERQFNEKLFF NA NA TRBJ1-4 TRBV11-2
TGTGCCAGCAACCTTCTCCTAGCGGGAGGTCAGAAGGAGCAGTACTTC CASNLLLAGGQKEQYF TRBD2 NA TRBJ2-7 TRBV12-3/TRBV12-4
TGCGCCAGCAGTGAGAAGGGACAGGGGAACGAGCAGTACTTC CASSEKGQGNEQYF TRBD1 NA TRBJ2-7 TRBV10-1
TGTGCCAGCAGTGGAGAACTAGCGGGAGTTAGCAATGAGCAGTTCTTC CASSGELAGVSNEQFF TRBD2 once TRBJ2-1 TRBV9
TGTGCCAGCAGTTCACTCCTACTAGCGGGGGGGCAGTCCTACAATGAGCAGTTCTTC CASSSLLLAGGQSYNEQFF TRBD2 NA TRBJ2-1 TRBV12-3/TRBV12-4
TGTGCCAGCAGTTTAGCCCGGGGGCTCCTGGAGCAGTACTTC CASSLARGLLEQYF NA NA TRBJ2-7 TRBV27
TGTGCCAGCGTTGACAGACAGGGTCGTATTCGGTTCTTC CASVDRQGRIRFF TRBD1 NA TRBJ2-1 TRBV6-2/TRBV6-3
TGCGCCAGCAGCCAGTTCCCGGGACTTCCCTACAATGAGCGGTTCTTC CASSQFPGLPYNERFF NA NA TRBJ2-1 TRBV4-1
TGCGCCAGCAGCCAGAGAGGAGGGGGGAACGAAGCTTTCTTT CASSQRGGGNEAFF NA NA TRBJ1-1 TRBV5-1
TGTGCCAGCAGTTCGGGACAGGCGGGCGGCTACACCTTC CASSSGQAGGYTF TRBD1 NA TRBJ1-2 TRBV6-1
TGTGCCAGCAGTACGGACACAGCCATATACGAGCAGTACTTC CASSTDTAIYEQYF NA NA TRBJ2-7 TRBV12-3/TRBV12-4
TGTGCCAGCAGCACTATTCCTGGGACAGGGGATGGCTACACCTTC CASSTIPGTGDGYTF TRBD1 NA TRBJ1-2 TRBV13
TGTGCCAGCAGTCCATTTTCTAGCTCTGGGGCCAACGTCCTGACTTTC CASSPFSSSGANVLTF NA NA TRBJ2-6 TRBV27
TGCGCCAGCAGCGGGTACAGGAGCCATTACGAGCAGTACTTC CASSGYRSHYEQYF NA NA TRBJ2-7 TRBV5-1
TGCGCCAGCAGCCAAGTCCCAGGGGGCAATGAGCAGTTCTTC CASSQVPGGNEQFF TRBD1 NA TRBJ2-1 TRBV4-1
TGTGCCAGCAGCTCGCCGCCCCAGGGGGCTGGCACCGGGGAGCTGTTTTTT CASSSPPQGAGTGELFF TRBD1 NA TRBJ2-2 TRBV7-8
TGTGCCAGCAGTTTTGAAGTGGCGACAGGGATCACCAATCAGCCCCAGCATTTT CASSFEVATGITNQPQHF TRBD1 NA TRBJ1-5 TRBV28
TGTGCCAGCAGCCAAGATCGGGGGGGAATCAATGAGCAGTTCTTC CASSQDRGGINEQFF TRBD2 NA TRBJ2-1 TRBV14
TGCGCCAGCAGCCCCCTCAAGGTAGGACAGGGGATGAACACTGAAGCTTTCTTT CASSPLKVGQGMNTEAFF TRBD1 NA TRBJ1-1 TRBV5-1
TGTGCCAGCAGTTACTCGGGACTAGCGGGGGGTCAGAACACCGGGGAGCTGTTTTTT CASSYSGLAGGQNTGELFF TRBD2 NA TRBJ2-2 TRBV6-5
TGTGCCTGGAGAACCATTGACAGGGCAGTAGGCAATGAGCAGTTCTTC CAWRTIDRAVGNEQFF TRBD1 NA TRBJ2-1 TRBV30
TGCAGCGTTATAATTCAGCTGAACACTGAAGCTTTCTTT CSVIIQLNTEAFF NA NA TRBJ1-1 TRBV29-1
TGTGCCAGCAGTTTAGATCCCCCGGACTCCTACAATGAGCAGTTCTTC CASSLDPPDSYNEQFF NA NA TRBJ2-1 TRBV12-3/TRBV12-4
TGTGCCAGCTCTACCCAGGGGGGCTATCAGCCCCAGCATTTT CASSTQGGYQPQHF TRBD1 once TRBJ1-5 TRBV18
TGTGCCAGCAGCGCAGACAGGTCCTGGGACGAGCAGTACTTC CASSADRSWDEQYF NA NA TRBJ2-7 TRBV7-9
TGTGCCAGCACCATTGGGGCTACCGAAACAGGGAGGGCGAATGAGCAGTTCTTC CASTIGATETGRANEQFF NA NA TRBJ2-1 TRBV6-2/TRBV6-3
TGCGCCAGCAGGGTGGTAGGGGAGCAGTTCTTC CASRVVGEQFF NA NA TRBJ2-1 TRBV5-1
TGTGCCAGCAGCTCCGAGGTTAGCACTGAAGCTTTCTTT CASSSEVSTEAFF NA once TRBJ1-1 TRBV5-6
TGTGCCAGCAGCTTAGGGCCGGGAGACGTCACAGATACGCAGTATTTT CASSLGPGDVTDTQYF NA NA TRBJ2-3 TRBV11-2
TGCAGTGCTCTAACCGGGACAGGGTTTTCCTACGAGCAGTACTTC CSALTGTGFSYEQYF TRBD1 NA TRBJ2-7 TRBV20-1
TGTGCCAGCAGTTTAGACGGGTTCAGTTCACCCCTCCACTTT CASSLDGFSSPLHF NA few TRBJ1-6 TRBV27
TGTGCCAGCTCAGTGTCCCCGACAGGGTACCTCACAGATACGCAGTATTTT CASSVSPTGYLTDTQYF TRBD1 NA TRBJ2-3 TRBV7-9
TGTGCCAGCAGGCCAGGGGGCGCTAATGAAAAACTGTTTTTT CASRPGGANEKLFF TRBD1 once TRBJ1-4 TRBV5-4
TGTGCCAGCAGCCAAGGAGAGTGGGGGGTCACTGAAGCTTTCTTT CASSQGEWGVTEAFF NA NA TRBJ1-1 TRBV14
TGTGCCAGCAGTTCGGGATATAGCAATCAGCCCCAGCATTTT CASSSGYSNQPQHF NA few TRBJ1-5 TRBV6-1
TGCAGTGCTTCGACTAGCGGGATTCCCTACGAGCAGTACTTC CSASTSGIPYEQYF TRBD2 NA TRBJ2-7 TRBV20-1
TGTGCCAGCAGCGGCTGGGGTACTTCTGTCACAGATACGCAGTATTTT CASSGWGTSVTDTQYF NA NA TRBJ2-3 TRBV25-1
TGTGCCAGCAGCTTAGATCCGGGACAGTCCTTCTACGAGCAGTACTTC CASSLDPGQSFYEQYF TRBD1 NA TRBJ2-7 TRBV11-3
TGTGCCTGGAGTGTAGGTCAGGGAAGAGACGAGCAGTACTTC CAWSVGQGRDEQYF NA NA TRBJ2-7 TRBV30
TGTGCCAGCAGCTTCGGTTTCTCCTACGAGCAGTACTTC CASSFGFSYEQYF NA NA TRBJ2-7 TRBV11-1
TGCAGCGTTTTAGGGGCCCTGAACTATGGCCACACCTTC CSVLGALNYGHTF NA NA TRBJ1-2 TRBV29-1
TGTGCCAGCCGATCGACTAGCGGGGGGCCACGGGACAATGAGCAGTTCTTC CASRSTSGGPRDNEQFF TRBD2 NA TRBJ2-1 TRBV3-1
TGTGCCAGCAGCTTAACCGGGAACCTGGCGGGGGTGCGCCCAGATACGCAGTATTTT CASSLTGNLAGVRPDTQYF TRBD2 few TRBJ2-3 TRBV11-1
TGTGCCAGCAGTTACTCGCTGACCCAACCAGAGGGCTACACCTTC CASSYSLTQPEGYTF NA NA TRBJ1-2 TRBV6-5
TGTGCCAGCAGTTTAGGGGGCAGGGGGGTCACTGAAGCTTTCTTT CASSLGGRGVTEAFF TRBD1 NA TRBJ1-1 TRBV12-3/TRBV12-4
TGTGCCAGCAGCTTAGGAGAATCAGCACGCACAGATACGCAGTATTTT CASSLGESARTDTQYF NA NA TRBJ2-3 TRBV11-2